This paragraph covers one T cell receptor (beta chain) sequence. The sample is drawn from a study of technical replicates of blood from a handful of donors. Repertoires were generated with immunoSEQ multiplex PCR, while TCRdb's copy carries only in-frame clones and drops some. The table records 75,000 or so clones, about 92% of them present only once. The sequence was collected from a human donor in good health. Sequencing was performed on T cells isolated from PBMCs.

CDR3 bases: TGCGCCAGCAGCTTTTTCCCCCGGGACAGGAGGCTGACCCAGTACTTC. Translation gives CASSFFPRDRRLTQYF. The chain combines TRBV5-1 with TRBJ2-5; 8 bases line up with TRBD1. CDR1 SGHRS and CDR2 YFSETQ come from the germline V gene. CDR3 size: 16 residues. The V gene end was trimmed by 2 bases and the J gene end by 7 bases; junction bases not matched to a gene: 13.